These T cell receptor beta chains were read from a single sample in a study of blood T cell repertoires in COVID-19. Some clones are missing from TCRdb's copy, which holds only in-frame ones; the method was immunoSEQ multiplex PCR. The data contain a few hundred thousand clones, about four fifths of them singletons. Sequencing was done on a sample of peripheral blood. These TCRs come from a person aged 65 to 79 with COVID-19, enrolled during active disease. CDR3s include the opening cysteine and the closing phenylalanine or tryptophan. The order of the fields is CDR3 DNA, CDR3 protein, CDR3 length, V gene, J gene, clone size, D gene. The D gene is left open where the match is weak. The size field is filled for only some rows; it gives once, few, many or a size class.

cdr3_nt: TGTGCCAGCAGCAGAGGTTTCCCCTCCAATCAGCCCCAGCATTTT
cdr3_aa: CASSRGFPSNQPQHF
cdr3_length: 15
v_call: TRBV21-1
j_call: TRBJ1-5
clone_size: .
d_call: .

cdr3_nt: TGTGCCAGCAGTTTAACTAGCGGGCGGACCTACGAGCAGTACTTC
cdr3_aa: CASSLTSGRTYEQYF
cdr3_length: 15
v_call: TRBV27
j_call: TRBJ2-7
clone_size: .
d_call: TRBD2

cdr3_nt: TGTGCCAGCAGCCCACGGGATGGGTCGGGCGATGAGCAGTTCTTC
cdr3_aa: CASSPRDGSGDEQFF
cdr3_length: 15
v_call: TRBV7-6
j_call: TRBJ2-1
clone_size: .
d_call: .

cdr3_nt: TGCGCCAGCGGGGACAGCCACACCGGGGAGCTGTTTTTT
cdr3_aa: CASGDSHTGELFF
cdr3_length: 13
v_call: TRBV5-1
j_call: TRBJ2-2
clone_size: .
d_call: TRBD1

cdr3_nt: TGCGCCAGCAGCCAAGATCAGGGAACCGGGGAGCTGTTTTTT
cdr3_aa: CASSQDQGTGELFF
cdr3_length: 14
v_call: TRBV4-1
j_call: TRBJ2-2
clone_size: .
d_call: .

cdr3_nt: TGCGCCAGCAGCCAAGCGTTACGGAAACAGGGCACAGATACGCAGTATTTT
cdr3_aa: CASSQALRKQGTDTQYF
cdr3_length: 17
v_call: TRBV4-1
j_call: TRBJ2-3
clone_size: .
d_call: .

cdr3_nt: TGTGCCTGGAAGACAGGGAGAAAGGAGACCCAGTACTTC
cdr3_aa: CAWKTGRKETQYF
cdr3_length: 13
v_call: TRBV30
j_call: TRBJ2-5
clone_size: .
d_call: TRBD1

cdr3_nt: TGCGCCAGCACGGGTGACAGGGGCTATGGCTACACCTTC
cdr3_aa: CASTGDRGYGYTF
cdr3_length: 13
v_call: TRBV5-1
j_call: TRBJ1-2
clone_size: few
d_call: TRBD1

cdr3_nt: TGCAGCGTTGTCACAGGCGACTCCTACGAGCAGTACTTC
cdr3_aa: CSVVTGDSYEQYF
cdr3_length: 13
v_call: TRBV29-1
j_call: TRBJ2-7
clone_size: .
d_call: .

cdr3_nt: TGCAGCGCCGCAGACCGACAGAACTATGGCTACACCTTC
cdr3_aa: CSAADRQNYGYTF
cdr3_length: 13
v_call: TRBV29-1
j_call: TRBJ1-2
clone_size: .
d_call: .

cdr3_nt: TGTGCCTGGGCAACAGGCTCTGGGGCCAACGTCCTGACTTTC
cdr3_aa: CAWATGSGANVLTF
cdr3_length: 14
v_call: TRBV30
j_call: TRBJ2-6
clone_size: .
d_call: .

cdr3_nt: TGTGCCTGGAGGGACGGCGGGTGGCGTGAAAAACTGTTTTTT
cdr3_aa: CAWRDGGWREKLFF
cdr3_length: 14
v_call: TRBV30
j_call: TRBJ1-4
clone_size: .
d_call: .

cdr3_nt: TGTGCCAGCTCGACTTCCGGGGGTGAAAAACTGTTTTTT
cdr3_aa: CASSTSGGEKLFF
cdr3_length: 13
v_call: TRBV19
j_call: TRBJ1-4
clone_size: .
d_call: .

cdr3_nt: TGTGCCAGCAGCTTAGGGTTCGCGGGAGGGTATACGCAGTATTTT
cdr3_aa: CASSLGFAGGYTQYF
cdr3_length: 15
v_call: TRBV11-2
j_call: TRBJ2-3
clone_size: .
d_call: TRBD2

cdr3_nt: TGTGCCAGCAGCTTGAAACACGGGGAGCTGTTTTTT
cdr3_aa: CASSLKHGELFF
cdr3_length: 12
v_call: TRBV5-8
j_call: TRBJ2-2
clone_size: .
d_call: .

cdr3_nt: TGTGCCAGCAGTTTCAGTAGCAATCAGCCCCAGCATTTT
cdr3_aa: CASSFSSNQPQHF
cdr3_length: 13
v_call: TRBV27
j_call: TRBJ1-5
clone_size: .
d_call: .

cdr3_nt: TGTGCCAGCTCACGGGACAGGCCAAGCTCCTATAATTCACCCCTCCACTTT
cdr3_aa: CASSRDRPSSYNSPLHF
cdr3_length: 17
v_call: TRBV18
j_call: TRBJ1-6
clone_size: .
d_call: TRBD1

cdr3_nt: TGTGCCTGGAGTGGGGACAGCCCCTACGAGCAGTACTTC
cdr3_aa: CAWSGDSPYEQYF
cdr3_length: 13
v_call: TRBV30
j_call: TRBJ2-7
clone_size: .
d_call: TRBD1

cdr3_nt: TGCGCCAGCAGCTTACGACAGGGACAAGAGACCCAGTACTTC
cdr3_aa: CASSLRQGQETQYF
cdr3_length: 14
v_call: TRBV5-1
j_call: TRBJ2-5
clone_size: .
d_call: TRBD1

cdr3_nt: TGTGCCAGTAGTCACTCAACAGGGGGCCGTGGCTACACCTTC
cdr3_aa: CASSHSTGGRGYTF
cdr3_length: 14
v_call: TRBV19
j_call: TRBJ1-2
clone_size: .
d_call: TRBD1

cdr3_nt: TGTGCCAGCAGCTCTAACACCGGGGAGCTGTTTTTT
cdr3_aa: CASSSNTGELFF
cdr3_length: 12
v_call: TRBV7-3
j_call: TRBJ2-2
clone_size: .
d_call: .

cdr3_nt: TGTGCCAGTAGTATAGGAGATAGCGGGAGGGGCACAGATACGCAGTATTTT
cdr3_aa: CASSIGDSGRGTDTQYF
cdr3_length: 17
v_call: TRBV19
j_call: TRBJ2-3
clone_size: .
d_call: TRBD2

cdr3_nt: TGTGCCAGCAGTGAATATAGAACAGGACGCGACTTC
cdr3_aa: CASSEYRTGRDF
cdr3_length: 12
v_call: TRBV25-1
j_call: TRBJ2-7
clone_size: .
d_call: .

cdr3_nt: TGTGCCAGCAGTTACGGCGGGGAAGCGGACTATGGCTACACCTTC
cdr3_aa: CASSYGGEADYGYTF
cdr3_length: 15
v_call: TRBV6-6
j_call: TRBJ1-2
clone_size: .
d_call: .

cdr3_nt: TGTGCCAGCAGTTCAGGGGGCTCCTACAATGAGCAGTTCTTC
cdr3_aa: CASSSGGSYNEQFF
cdr3_length: 14
v_call: TRBV11-3
j_call: TRBJ2-1
clone_size: .
d_call: TRBD1

cdr3_nt: TGTGCCAGCAGCCAGGCCGGAGAGGAGCCCCAGCATTTT
cdr3_aa: CASSQAGEEPQHF
cdr3_length: 13
v_call: TRBV3-1/TRBV3-2
j_call: TRBJ1-5
clone_size: .
d_call: .

cdr3_nt: TGTGCCAGCAGCTTAGGTTTGGCTCCCGGGTGGGAGACCCAGTACTTC
cdr3_aa: CASSLGLAPGWETQYF
cdr3_length: 16
v_call: TRBV11-3
j_call: TRBJ2-5
clone_size: .
d_call: .

cdr3_nt: TGTGCCAGCAGCTTAATCACAAGGTACCCGCGGCGTACCGGGGAGCTGTTTTTT
cdr3_aa: CASSLITRYPRRTGELFF
cdr3_length: 18
v_call: TRBV7-9
j_call: TRBJ2-2
clone_size: .
d_call: .

cdr3_nt: TGTGCCAGCAGGAAGGACAGTAACTCTGGAAACACCATATATTTT
cdr3_aa: CASRKDSNSGNTIYF
cdr3_length: 15
v_call: TRBV6-1
j_call: TRBJ1-3
clone_size: .
d_call: .

cdr3_nt: TGTGCCACCAGCAGAGTTCGGGTGGTAGGGGACACCGGGGAGCTGTTTTTT
cdr3_aa: CATSRVRVVGDTGELFF
cdr3_length: 17
v_call: TRBV15
j_call: TRBJ2-2
clone_size: .
d_call: .

cdr3_nt: TGTGCCAGCAGTCTTTTCTCAGAATCCTCCTACGAGCAGTACTTC
cdr3_aa: CASSLFSESSYEQYF
cdr3_length: 15
v_call: TRBV6-5
j_call: TRBJ2-7
clone_size: once
d_call: .

cdr3_nt: TGTGCCAGCAGCCCTGCGGGCTATGGCTACACCTTC
cdr3_aa: CASSPAGYGYTF
cdr3_length: 12
v_call: TRBV2
j_call: TRBJ1-2
clone_size: .
d_call: .

cdr3_nt: TGCGCCAGCAGCTTGGGACAGGGGTCCTATGGCTACACCTTC
cdr3_aa: CASSLGQGSYGYTF
cdr3_length: 14
v_call: TRBV5-1
j_call: TRBJ1-2
clone_size: .
d_call: TRBD1

cdr3_nt: TGTGCCAGCAGCCCGGATTCAGACAGGGCGAATGAGCAGTTCTTC
cdr3_aa: CASSPDSDRANEQFF
cdr3_length: 15
v_call: TRBV5-6
j_call: TRBJ2-1
clone_size: .
d_call: TRBD1

cdr3_nt: TGCGCCAGCAGCCAAGTAACTAGCGGGAGTGAGACCCAGTACTTC
cdr3_aa: CASSQVTSGSETQYF
cdr3_length: 15
v_call: TRBV4-1
j_call: TRBJ2-5
clone_size: .
d_call: TRBD2

cdr3_nt: TGCGCCAGCAGCCGGGGGAGCGGGGGGAAAGAGACCCAGTACTTC
cdr3_aa: CASSRGSGGKETQYF
cdr3_length: 15
v_call: TRBV5-1
j_call: TRBJ2-5
clone_size: .
d_call: TRBD2

cdr3_nt: TGTGCCAGCAGCTCGCGGGCCGCGGGCCGCACTGAAGCTTTCTTT
cdr3_aa: CASSSRAAGRTEAFF
cdr3_length: 15
v_call: TRBV11-3
j_call: TRBJ1-1
clone_size: .
d_call: .

cdr3_nt: TGCAGCGTTGATAGTGGGCAGGGGGCGCGTAGATACACCTTC
cdr3_aa: CSVDSGQGARRYTF
cdr3_length: 14
v_call: TRBV29-1
j_call: TRBJ1-2
clone_size: .
d_call: TRBD1

cdr3_nt: TGTGCCAGCAGCCAACCTAAGGACAGGGAACCCTACGAGCAGTACTTC
cdr3_aa: CASSQPKDREPYEQYF
cdr3_length: 16
v_call: TRBV3-1/TRBV3-2
j_call: TRBJ2-7
clone_size: .
d_call: TRBD1

cdr3_nt: TGTGCCAGCAGCTTAAGCGGAGGGGAGAACACCATATATTTT
cdr3_aa: CASSLSGGENTIYF
cdr3_length: 14
v_call: TRBV11-3
j_call: TRBJ1-3
clone_size: .
d_call: .

cdr3_nt: TGCGCCAGCAGCTTGGAGGATACAGGGCCCGGCTACACCTTC
cdr3_aa: CASSLEDTGPGYTF
cdr3_length: 14
v_call: TRBV5-1
j_call: TRBJ1-2
clone_size: once
d_call: .

cdr3_nt: TGTGCCAGCAGCCCCTACAATACAGGGGGCAAGGGCTACACCTTC
cdr3_aa: CASSPYNTGGKGYTF
cdr3_length: 15
v_call: TRBV5-6
j_call: TRBJ1-2
clone_size: .
d_call: TRBD1

cdr3_nt: TGTGCCAGCAGCCCGGGGTTACCTGGGAACACTGAAGCTTTCTTT
cdr3_aa: CASSPGLPGNTEAFF
cdr3_length: 15
v_call: TRBV9
j_call: TRBJ1-1
clone_size: .
d_call: .